This T cell receptor (beta chain) appears in the sequencing data of a study of post-analysis software for immune sequencing data. cDNA libraries for TCR beta contained unique molecular identifiers. TCRdb recomputed calls from the PCR reads with MiXCR, one row per CDR3 protein. Found here are about 160,000 distinct CDR3 sequences, about 34% of them singletons; the top ten hold over 25%. The length of the CDR3 is 13 residues. Trimming cost V 2 bases and J 4 bases, with 6 bases left between them. Germline CDR1 is MNHEY and CDR2 is SVGAGI. For this clonotype: The antigen is undetermined.

Study-wide results and limits: Samples from one preparation batch, clustered by F measure, grouped strongly together.

The chain is built from TRBV6-5 and TRBJ2-1; tentatively, D is TRBD1 (5 bases). The sequences come from blood, collected after autologous hematopoietic stem cell transplantation. This receptor was identified in a girl aged 5 to 17 with multiple sclerosis. The CDR3 nucleotides are TGTGCCAGCAGTTACACAGGTTACAATGAGCAGTTCTTC. Translating gives CASSYTGYNEQFF.